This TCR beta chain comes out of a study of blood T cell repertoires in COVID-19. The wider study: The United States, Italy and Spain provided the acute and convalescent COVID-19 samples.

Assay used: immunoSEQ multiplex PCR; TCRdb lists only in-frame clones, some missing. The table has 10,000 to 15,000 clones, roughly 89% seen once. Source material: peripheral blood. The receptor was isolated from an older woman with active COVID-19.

The CDR3 loop reads CASSVLPGGAENTIYF. CDR3 in DNA: TGTGCCAGCAGCGTACTCCCGGGGGGCGCCGAAAACACCATATATTTT. The V gene is TRBV9, the J gene TRBJ1-3; weak D call: TRBD1 (6 bases). V lost 1 base to trimming and J lost 6 bases, with 17 bases between them. CDR1 is SGDLS and CDR2 is YYNGEE in the germline V gene. The CDR3 runs to 16 residues.